These T cell receptor beta chains were read from a single sample in a study of low-dose radiotherapy and immunotherapy resistance in tumors. MiXCR, applied by TCRdb to the reads, yields one record per CDR3 protein. The table lists tens of thousands of distinct CDR3 sequences, 10% to 15% of them singletons. The sample here was PBMCs, taken before treatment. These receptors were obtained from a female donor with ovarian cancer. Each CDR3 is given with its conserved first and last residue. Fields, in order: V gene, D gene, J gene, clone size, CDR3 DNA, CDR3 protein. A D gene is named only where the DNA matches it firmly. Where a row states a size, it is once, few, many or the class of an expanded clone; other rows omit it.

TRBV11-1	-	TRBJ2-5	many	TGTGCCAGCAGCTTTTCGAAGACCCAGTACTTC	CASSFSKTQYF
TRBV21-1	-	TRBJ1-5	many	TGTGCCAGCAGCAAACGACAAAGGGGGCGTCAGCCCCAGCATTTT	CASSKRQRGRQPQHF
TRBV4-2	TRBD1	TRBJ1-5	many	TGTGCCAGCAGCCAACTCGGGGTGGACGCCACAGGGGGCGCTCAGCCCCAGCATTTT	CASSQLGVDATGGAQPQHF
TRBV6-1	-	TRBJ2-5	many	TGTGCCAGCAGAAGGGGGTCCGAAGAGACCCAGTACTTC	CASRRGSEETQYF
TRBV30	-	TRBJ2-7	many	TGTGCCATTCAGAGGGGAACCGGGGAGCAGTACTTC	CAIQRGTGEQYF
TRBV7-8	TRBD1	TRBJ1-5	many	TGTGCCAGCAGCGCGCGACCGACAGGGAACGGGGGGAGCAATCAGCCCCAGCATTTT	CASSARPTGNGGSNQPQHF
TRBV28	TRBD1	TRBJ1-4	many	TGTGCCAGCAGTACCCCGACAGGGGCTAATGAAAAACTGTTTTTT	CASSTPTGANEKLFF
TRBV19	-	TRBJ2-7	many	TGTGCCAGTAGTACCGAAGGCTACGAGCAGTACTTC	CASSTEGYEQYF
TRBV12-3/TRBV12-4	-	TRBJ1-1	-	TGTGCCAGCAGTTTAGACAGGTGGAACACTGAAGCTTTCTTT	CASSLDRWNTEAFF
TRBV20-1	TRBD2	TRBJ2-1	many	TGCAGTGCTAGAGATGGCGGGAGCTCCTACAATGAGCAGTTCTTC	CSARDGGSSYNEQFF
TRBV11-2	-	TRBJ2-1	many	TGTGCCAGCAGCCCACGGACAGTGAGCGATGAGCAGTTCTTC	CASSPRTVSDEQFF
TRBV19	-	TRBJ2-6	many	TGTGCCAGTAGTAGGTCCCGGGGGATAATCTCTGGGGCCAACGTCCTGACTTTC	CASSRSRGIISGANVLTF
TRBV12-3/TRBV12-4	-	TRBJ1-2	many	TGTGCCAGCAGTTTAGAACTCAAAGTAGGCTACACCTTC	CASSLELKVGYTF
TRBV12-3/TRBV12-4	-	TRBJ2-1	many	TGTGCCAGCAGTTCGACAACGGGTAATGAGCAGTTCTTC	CASSSTTGNEQFF
TRBV10-3	TRBD2	TRBJ2-3	many	TGTGCCATCAAGGGCGGGGGACCCCGGGGAGATACGCAGTATTTT	CAIKGGGPRGDTQYF
TRBV20-1	-	TRBJ2-7	many	TGCAGTGCTAGAGGGCGGTGGGTGAACGAGCAGTACTTC	CSARGRWVNEQYF
TRBV29-1	-	TRBJ2-5	-	TGCAGCATCGAGACCCGGACGTTCCAAGAGACCCAGTACTTC	CSIETRTFQETQYF
TRBV20-1	-	TRBJ2-5	many	TGCAGTGCTACTCCCCAGCGAGGGGTAGTGCAAGAGACCCAGTACTTC	CSATPQRGVVQETQYF
TRBV29-1	TRBD2	TRBJ2-7	many	TGCAGCGTTGACAGGCTCGGAACTAGCGGGGTGGAGCAGTACTTC	CSVDRLGTSGVEQYF
TRBV29-1	TRBD1	TRBJ2-7	many	TGCAGCGCCCAGACCTCAGGGGGCGAGCAGTACTTC	CSAQTSGGEQYF
TRBV21-1	-	TRBJ2-7	many	TGTGCCAGCAACTTGGGGCGGTACTTC	CASNLGRYF
TRBV6-2/TRBV6-3	-	TRBJ2-4	many	TGTTCTCAGGGGACTCAAAACATTCAGTACTTC	CSQGTQNIQYF
TRBV29-1	-	TRBJ2-7	few	TGCAGCGCGCGGTTGGGCCTCTACGAGCAGTACTTC	CSARLGLYEQYF
TRBV19	-	TRBJ1-1	many	TGTGCCAGTCGACACCTGATGAACACTGAAGCTTTCTTT	CASRHLMNTEAFF